These 29 T cell receptor beta chains share one sample of origin, sequenced in a study of identical twins. TCRdb reanalysed the 5' RACE reads using MiXCR and keeps one entry per CDR3 protein. The table records about 900,000 distinct CDR3 sequences, approximately 13% of them present only once. These data also formed part of another study, on yellow fever vaccine responses in identical twins.

Sample: PBMCs. These receptors were collected from a young woman in good health.

This clonotype has a handful of counts. The chain uses TRBV19 and TRBJ1-4; D not certain. CDR1 is LNHDA and CDR2 is SQIVND in the germline V gene (reference sequence). The CDR3 loop spans 15 amino acids. Between the trimmed V and J ends, which lost 5 bases and 0 bases, there was a span of 10 bases. CDR3 bases: TGTGCCAGTAGTTGGAATCCTGCAACTAATGAAAAACTGTTTTTT. Protein: CASSWNPATNEKLFF.

This clonotype was counted a few times. The chain uses TRBV12-3 or TRBV12-4 and TRBJ2-7; 13 positions agree with TRBD2. The CDR3 covers 18 residues. Trimming took 6 bases from V and 0 from J; bases not matched to a gene: 11. The CDR3 DNA follows: TGTGCCAGCAGCCGCCGGACTAGCGGGAGTTTTCCCTCCTACGAGCAGTACTTC. Protein sequence: CASSRRTSGSFPSYEQYF.

The J gene is TRBJ2-3, the V gene TRBV20-1; TRBD2 matches at 9 bases. Per germline, CDR1 DFQATT and CDR2 SNEGSKA (reference sequence). This CDR3 is built from 14 residues. J gave up 3 bases and V 6 bases, and 7 bases lay outside the gene matches. CDR3 loop: CSARGGLVTDTQYF. The CDR3 DNA sequence: TGCAGTGCGCGGGGGGGTTTAGTAACAGATACGCAGTATTTT.

The chain has TRBV20-1 and TRBJ1-6; no definite D call. The CDR3 runs 12 residues. V gave up 3 bases and J gave up 7 bases, with 7 bases separating them. From germline, CDR1 is DFQATT and CDR2 SNEGSKA (reference sequence). The CDR3 protein is CSASGGNSPLHF. The CDR3 DNA is TGCAGTGCTAGTGGTGGGAATTCACCCCTCCACTTT.

This clonotype has only a few counts. The chain couples TRBV7-9 to TRBJ2-5; 9 bases align to TRBD2. Trimming cost V 2 bases and J 5 bases; bases outside gene matches: 6. This CDR3 is built from 15 residues. Germline V gene sequence: CDR1 SEHNR, CDR2 FQNEAQ (reference sequence). The CDR3 sequence is CASSLMASGMETQYF. The CDR3 DNA follows: TGTGCCAGCAGCTTAATGGCTAGCGGGATGGAGACCCAGTACTTC.

This clonotype appeared a few times. V usage is TRBV20-1 and J usage is TRBJ2-7; 7 positions agree with TRBD2. The length of the CDR3 is 14 residues. J lost 0 bases, V lost 5 bases, and 7 bases had no gene match. Germline assignment: CDR1 DFQATT and CDR2 SNEGSKA (reference sequence). CDR3 bases: TGCAGTGCTCGCAGCGGGGCTTACTCCTACGAGCAGTACGTC. Its translation is CSARSGAYSYEQYV.

This clonotype was seen only a few times. CDR3 amino acids: CASSPPLLAGNQETQYF. The CDR3 coding sequence is TGCGCCAGCAGCCCTCCGCTGTTAGCGGGGAACCAAGAGACCCAGTACTTC. This chain joins TRBV4-1 and TRBJ2-5; TRBD2 matches 8 bases. With V trimmed by 4 bases and J by 0 bases, 10 bases remained unmatched. Germline V gene sequence: CDR1 MGHRA, CDR2 YSYEKL. The CDR3 has 17 amino acids.

The chain employs TRBV28 and TRBJ2-2; D unclear. Germline V gene sequence: CDR1 MDHEN, CDR2 SYDVKM. Trimming took 3 bases from V and 1 from J, leaving 12 bases between them. This CDR3 spans 16 amino acids. CDR3 residues: CASSFVGRMNTGELFF. CDR3 nucleotide sequence: TGTGCCAGCAGTTTTGTAGGCAGGATGAACACCGGGGAGCTGTTTTTT.

In its sample, this clonotype was seen a few times. This rearrangement joins TRBV29-1 to TRBJ2-2; TRBD1 might be the D (5 bases). V dropped 4 bases and J dropped 3 bases, with 6 bases sitting between them. The germline gives CDR1 SQVTM, CDR2 ANQGSEA. This CDR3 is 12 amino acids long. CDR3 protein: CSVARDTGELFF. CDR3 in DNA: TGCAGCGTTGCCAGGGACACCGGGGAGCTGTTTTTT.

The chain links TRBV6-1 to TRBJ2-1; the match to TRBD2 covers 11 bases. The CDR3 is made up of 15 amino acids. V lost 6 bases and J lost 2; bases outside the gene matches: 3. Looked up from germline, CDR1 is MNHNS and CDR2 is SASEGT. The CDR3 here is CASRELAGAYNEQFF. The CDR3 bases are TGTGCCAGCAGGGAACTAGCGGGAGCCTACAATGAGCAGTTCTTC.

The chain employs TRBV20-1 and TRBJ2-4; TRBD1 is a possible D gene (6 bases). V lost 4 bases, J lost 0 bases, and 13 bases lay in between. The CDR3 has 15 amino acids. Germline V gene data show CDR1 as DFQATT and CDR2 as SNEGSKA (reference sequence). CDR3 bases: TGCAGTGCTAACCCCGGGACAAAAGCCAAAAACATTCAGTACTTC. Protein: CSANPGTKAKNIQYF.

This sequence joins TRBV28 and TRBJ2-1; 8 nucleotides agree with TRBD2. The CDR3 has 15 residues. Losses at the gene ends were 8 bases for V and 0 bases for J; bases not matched to a gene: 6. The germline CDR1 and CDR2 sequences are MDHEN and SYDVKM. For the CDR3, the DNA is TGTGCCAGCTCGTTAGCGGGACCCTCCTACAATGAGCAGTTCTTC. Encoded protein: CASSLAGPSYNEQFF.

This chain uses TRBV10-3 with TRBJ2-2, with D hard to call. Per germline, CDR1 ENHRY and CDR2 SYGVKD. V was pared by 0 bases and J by 4 bases, with 9 bases between. This CDR3 has 15 residues. The CDR3 loop reads CAISESTLGTGELFF. CDR3 nucleotide sequence: TGTGCCATCAGTGAGTCGACCCTGGGCACCGGGGAGCTGTTTTTT.

This clonotype turned up a few times. V and J are TRBV6-1 and TRBJ2-6; D call uncertain. Trimming left V 1 base short and J 5 bases short, with 6 bases between. The CDR3 consists of 14 residues. Germline V gene lookup returns CDR1 MNHNS and CDR2 SASEGT. The DNA of the CDR3 is TGTGCCAGCAGTGAAGGGGGTTGGGCCAACGTCCTGACTTTC. Translated: CASSEGGWANVLTF.

This clonotype was counted between two and nine times. This chain uses TRBV6-5 with TRBJ1-2; 8 bases align to TRBD1. The CDR3 sequence is 17 residues long. Germline V CDR1 and CDR2: MNHEY, SVGAGI. The trim removed 0 bases at V and 5 bases at J, leaving 11 bases unmatched. This chain's CDR3 is CASSYSWTGSNPYGYTF. The CDR3 nucleotides read TGTGCCAGCAGTTACTCCTGGACAGGGTCAAACCCTTATGGCTACACCTTC.

The V and J genes are TRBV10-3 and TRBJ2-7; D remains unclear. The CDR3 is 14 amino acids. The V gene lost 1 base and the J gene lost 2 bases, with 9 bases spanning the gap. From germline, CDR1 is ENHRY and CDR2 SYGVKD. CDR3 in DNA: TGTGCCATCAGTGAGTGGAGCAACCCCTACGAGCAGTACGTC. It translates to CAISEWSNPYEQYV.

This clonotype was observed a handful of times. The chain recombines TRBV15 with TRBJ2-3; unclear D gene. With 3 bases removed from V and 0 bases from J, the gap between germline ends came to 7 bases. There are 14 residues in the CDR3. Germline V gene data show CDR1 as LNHNV and CDR2 as YYDKDF (reference sequence). CDR3 amino acids: CATSSFASTDTQYF. CDR3 sequence (DNA): TGTGCCACCAGCAGCTTTGCTAGCACAGATACGCAGTATTTT.

This chain joins TRBV29-1 and TRBJ2-1, with D tentatively TRBD2 (5 bases). The CDR3 covers 16 residues. Germline V gene data show CDR1 as SQVTM and CDR2 as ANQGSEA. V was clipped by 1 base and J by 2 bases, with 15 bases between them. The CDR3 bases are TGCAGCGTTGAAGGAGCGGCCACGGACGCCTACAATGAGCAGTTCTTC. Amino acid sequence: CSVEGAATDAYNEQFF.

CDR3 loop: CASTPWGGPNETQYF. The CDR3, as DNA: TGTGCCAGCACCCCGTGGGGTGGGCCAAATGAGACCCAGTACTTC. The V and J genes are TRBV7-9 and TRBJ2-5; no clear D gene. Per germline, CDR1 SEHNR and CDR2 FQNEAQ (reference sequence). V lost 7 bases to trimming and J lost 5 bases, with 20 bases between them. The CDR3 covers 15 residues.

This clonotype was found a few times. The V gene is TRBV2, the J gene TRBJ2-7; D call uncertain. The V gene's germline CDR1 is SNHLY and CDR2 FYNNEI. The CDR3 totals 12 residues. V was shortened by 6 bases and J by 3 bases, with 9 bases between the two germline ends. The CDR3 sequence is CASSRVGYEQYV. The DNA of the CDR3 is TGTGCCAGCAGCCGGGTTGGCTACGAGCAGTACGTC.

Only a few counts were recorded for this clonotype. The chain employs TRBV4-1 and TRBJ1-6; 8 bases agree with TRBD1. The length of the CDR3 is 15 residues. CDR1 and CDR2 from the germline V gene are MGHRA and YSYEKL. The J segment lost 10 bases and the V segment lost 2 bases, leaving 7 bases of the junction unmatched. The CDR3 here is CASSQRNWDRSPLHF. The CDR3 nucleotides read TGCGCCAGCAGCCAAAGAAACTGGGACAGGTCACCCCTCCACTTT.

There are many counts of this clonotype. V is TRBV7-2 and J is TRBJ2-3; tentative D call: TRBD1 (5 bases). Trimming took 2 bases from V and 2 from J, leaving 11 bases between them. Germline CDR1 and CDR2: SGHTA and FQGNSA. The CDR3 runs to 15 residues. In nucleotides, the CDR3 is TGTGCCAGCAGCTTACAAGGACAAAACACAGATACGCAGTATTTT. Protein product: CASSLQGQNTDTQYF.

V and J are TRBV6-1 and TRBJ2-7; D is ambiguous. The length of the CDR3 is 14 residues. The germline V and J ends were trimmed by 10 bases and 0 bases, with 16 bases remaining between them. Germline V gene lookup returns CDR1 MNHNS and CDR2 SASEGT. The DNA for the CDR3 is TGTGCCACCGATGTAGACCGACACTCCTACGAGCAGTACTTC. Protein product: CATDVDRHSYEQYF.

This chain connects TRBV10-2 to TRBJ2-3; TRBD2 is a possible D gene (5 bases). The germline CDR1 and CDR2 sequences are WSHSY and SAAADI. The V end lost 11 bases, the J end lost 0 bases, and 18 bases lay between the germline ends. The CDR3 is made up of 15 amino acids. This CDR3 is CASNPKRTSTDTQYF. CDR3 nucleotide sequence: TGCGCCTCCAATCCAAAGCGGACTAGCACAGATACGCAGTATTTT.

The V call is TRBV28, the J call TRBJ1-4; 10 bases are shared with TRBD1. The CDR3 totals 15 residues. V gave up 10 bases and J gave up 2 bases; unmatched junction bases: 7. Germline V gene lookup returns CDR1 MDHEN and CDR2 SYDVKM. The CDR3 reads CATSGQGLTNEKLFF. The CDR3 DNA follows: TGTGCCACCTCGGGACAGGGGCTTACTAATGAAAAACTGTTTTTT. The variable domain in full, completed from reference TRBV28 and TRBJ1-4, reads DVKVTQSSRYLVKRTGEKVFLECVQDMDHENMFWYRQDPGLGLRLIYFSYDVKMKEKGDIPEGYSVSREKKERFSLILESASTNQTSMYLCATSGQGLTNEKLFFGSGTQLSVL.

This chain joins TRBV18 and TRBJ2-5; D is perhaps TRBD1 (7 bases). Germline CDR1 is KGHSH and CDR2 is LQKENI. V was trimmed by 5 bases and J by 3 bases, leaving 13 bases between them. This CDR3 region has 14 residues. This CDR3 reads CASSAGQIKETQYF. The CDR3 DNA reads TGTGCCAGCTCAGCGGGACAGATTAAAGAGACCCAGTACTTC.

The chain combines TRBV20-1 with TRBJ2-1; possible D gene TRBD2, 5 bases. V lost 0 bases, J lost 3 bases, and 12 bases lay in between. This CDR3 contains 15 residues. The germline V gene encodes CDR1 DFQATT and CDR2 SNEGSKA (reference sequence). Here the CDR3 reads CSARDPTGNYNEQFF. CDR3 sequence (DNA): TGCAGTGCTAGAGATCCGACGGGGAACTACAATGAGCAGTTCTTC.

The chain combines TRBV24-1 with TRBJ2-1; tentatively, D is TRBD1 (5 bases). Between the trimmed V and J ends, which lost 1 base and 6 bases, there was a span of 12 bases. This CDR3 has 15 amino acids. Looked up from germline, CDR1 is KGHDR and CDR2 is SFDVKD. The DNA of the CDR3 is TGTGCCACCAGTGATTTTTTGGACAAAGCCAATGAGCAGTTCTTC. Translation: CATSDFLDKANEQFF.

This sequence joins TRBV25-1 and TRBJ1-5, with D possibly matching TRBD1 (5 bases). CDR1 and CDR2 (germline): MGHDK, SYGVNS. The V end was cut by 4 bases, the J end by 0 bases, with 10 bases between. The CDR3 length is 15 residues. CDR3 DNA sequence: TGTGCCAGCAGTGGCCGGGACGGTAGCAATCAGCCCCAGCATTTT. Amino acid sequence: CASSGRDGSNQPQHF.